The rows below give T cell receptor beta chains drawn from one sample of a study of metastatic and nonmetastatic thyroid tumors. Via MiXCR, TCRdb re-called the PCR reads. Counted here are 30,000 to 50,000 clones, over 15% occurring once; the ten biggest clones make up roughly 13%. The sample taken for sequencing was tumor tissue. The receptors shown here come from a female donor with papillary thyroid cancer or a benign thyroid nodule (not recorded which). Some clones in this sample may be carry-over from other donors' samples. CDR3s include the opening cysteine and the closing phenylalanine or tryptophan. D genes are given only for firm matches. Expanded clones get a size class; other rows say once, few or many, or leave the size out.

V	D	J	size	DNA	CDR3
TRBV12-5	TRBD2	TRBJ2-3	many	TGTGCTAGTGGTTTGGCCACTAGCGGGGGGTGGGCAGATACGCAGTATTTT	CASGLATSGGWADTQYF
TRBV20-1	.	TRBJ2-7	many	TGCAGTGCTAGAGGTTTGACCTACGAGCAGTACTTC	CSARGLTYEQYF
TRBV19	.	TRBJ1-5	few	TGTGCCAGTAGCCCGCGGGGCCAGGCTATTCAGCCCCAGCATTTT	CASSPRGQAIQPQHF
TRBV5-8	TRBD1	TRBJ1-2	many	TGTGCCAGCAGCTTGGCCGGGACAGGATACTATGGCTACACCTTC	CASSLAGTGYYGYTF
TRBV6-6	TRBD2	TRBJ2-3	many	TGTGCCAGCAGTTACTCGGACGGGCTAGCGGGGCCCGATACGCAGTATTTT	CASSYSDGLAGPDTQYF
TRBV7-8	.	TRBJ2-7	.	TGTGCCAGCAGCTTATTTGTTCGCCCATCGGGAGAGAACTACGAGCAGTACTTC	CASSLFVRPSGENYEQYF
TRBV5-1	.	TRBJ2-2	many	TGCGCCAGCAGCCTTGACCGGACCGGGGAGCTGTTTTTT	CASSLDRTGELFF
TRBV20-1	.	TRBJ1-5	.	TGCAGTGCTATAGGGACTGCGAATCAGCCCCAGCATTTT	CSAIGTANQPQHF
TRBV27	.	TRBJ2-1	many	TGTGCCAGCAGTTTAAATCGGGAAGGACGCGATGAGCAGTTCTTC	CASSLNREGRDEQFF
TRBV20-1	.	TRBJ1-1	many	TGCAGTGCTAGAAACTACGGGGTGAACACTGAAGCTTTCTTT	CSARNYGVNTEAFF
TRBV28	.	TRBJ1-1	.	TGTGCCAGCAGTTTATTTCGGGACGGGGGCGAAGCTTTCTTT	CASSLFRDGGEAFF
TRBV6-1	.	TRBJ1-4	many	TGTGCCAGCAGTGAAGGTGGTCCGTTAGGAAAACTGTTTTTT	CASSEGGPLGKLFF
TRBV27	.	TRBJ2-7	.	TGTTCCAGCATTTTATCGTGGTACAGGGAACGCTTCTACGAGCAGTACTTC	CSSILSWYRERFYEQYF
TRBV11-1	.	TRBJ2-3	many	TGTGCCAGCGAAGACAGGTACAGCACAGATACGCAGTATTTT	CASEDRYSTDTQYF
TRBV28	.	TRBJ2-5	few	TGTGCCAGCAGACGCTCCAGGGAACCTAGACAAGAGACCCAGTACTTC	CASRRSREPRQETQYF
TRBV6-6	.	TRBJ2-7	.	TGTGCCAGCAGTTATGGGGGGACCCCTCGAGAGCAGTACTTC	CASSYGGTPREQYF
TRBV29-1	.	TRBJ2-3	few	TGCAGCGTTGTTGTCGCCGCCACCCCTAGAGATACACAGTATTTT	CSVVVAATPRDTQYF
TRBV10-3	.	TRBJ1-2	few	TGTGCCATCAGCGATCCGCGACTGGGAGCCTATGGCTACACCTTC	CAISDPRLGAYGYTF
TRBV20-1	.	TRBJ1-1	many	TGCAGTGCTAGGGCCGCTAAAGGACAAAATGAAGCTTTCTTT	CSARAAKGQNEAFF
TRBV19	TRBD1	TRBJ1-3	many	TGTGCCAGTAGAGACAGGGTGGACAGCTCTGGAAACACCATATATTTT	CASRDRVDSSGNTIYF
TRBV7-2	.	TRBJ2-3	many	TGTGCCAGCAACTTAGGGACAGATACGCAGTATTTT	CASNLGTDTQYF
TRBV9	TRBD2	TRBJ2-3	once	TGTGCCAGCAGCGTAGGATTTAGCGGGAGGTCGCAGTATTTT	CASSVGFSGRSQYF
TRBV27	TRBD1	TRBJ1-2	few	TGTGCCAGCAGTGCACGACAGGGGGCCGGATATGGCTACACCTTC	CASSARQGAGYGYTF
TRBV24-1	.	TRBJ2-1	few	TGTGCCACCATCCGCTGGGGGTCCTACAATGAGCAGTTCTTC	CATIRWGSYNEQFF
TRBV19	.	TRBJ1-4	many	TGTGCCAGTACTATGGTAGGAGCTAATGAAAAACTGTTTTTT	CASTMVGANEKLFF
TRBV6-1	TRBD1	TRBJ1-2	many	TGTGCCAGCAGTGCGACAGGGAGCTATGGCTACACCTTC	CASSATGSYGYTF
TRBV6-1	.	TRBJ2-3	few	TGTGCCAGCAGTTCTATACTAGGGGGCACAGATACGCAGTATTTT	CASSSILGGTDTQYF
TRBV30	TRBD1	TRBJ2-7	.	TGTGCCTGGACCGGGTCAGGACAGGGATCCTACAAGCAGTACTTC	CAWTGSGQGSYKQYF
TRBV7-9	.	TRBJ2-7	.	TGTGCCAGCAGCTTATCTAGATGGTATAGGCCCCAGTACTTC	CASSLSRWYRPQYF
TRBV20-1	TRBD2	TRBJ2-1	.	TGCAGTGCTAGCTCCGGGACTAGAAACAATGAGCAGTTCTTC	CSASSGTRNNEQFF
TRBV6-2/TRBV6-3	TRBD2	TRBJ2-7	many	TGTGCCAGCACATCTTCCTGGTGGCGGGAGGAGTTTAACGAGCAGTACTTC	CASTSSWWREEFNEQYF
TRBV10-2	TRBD2	TRBJ2-7	many	TGCGCCAGCAGAACTAGCGGGGGTACATACGAGCAGTACTTC	CASRTSGGTYEQYF
TRBV3-1	.	TRBJ1-5	many	TGTGCCAGCAGCCAAGGGGCGGGTGGCAATCAGCCCCAGCATTTT	CASSQGAGGNQPQHF
TRBV7-6	.	TRBJ2-1	many	TGTGCCAGCAGCCAGGTGGCGGGAAGTCACAATGAGCAGTTCTTC	CASSQVAGSHNEQFF
TRBV28	TRBD2	TRBJ2-7	few	TGTGCCAGCAGTCCTGGGACTAGCGGGAGTTACGAGCAGTACTTC	CASSPGTSGSYEQYF
TRBV20-1	.	TRBJ1-4	many	TGCAGTGCAAGGGACCCCCTGCGGGAAAAACTGTTTTTT	CSARDPLREKLFF
TRBV6-2/TRBV6-3	.	TRBJ1-6	.	TGTGCCAGCAGTGACGAGAGGGGCCTTTCACCCCTCCACTTT	CASSDERGLSPLHF
TRBV6-4	.	TRBJ2-7	.	TGTGCCAGCAGTGACACGACTAGAGGGGGACCCCCCGAGCAGTACTTC	CASSDTTRGGPPEQYF
TRBV19	.	TRBJ2-1	many	TGTGCCAGTAGCTCACCGGGACACCCCAGGGATGAGCAGTTCTTC	CASSSPGHPRDEQFF
TRBV2	.	TRBJ2-3	many	TGTGCCAGCAGTGACGGTACGGGTAGCACAGATACGCAGTATTTT	CASSDGTGSTDTQYF
TRBV6-1	TRBD1	TRBJ2-7	many	TGTGCCAGCAGTGGGACCGGGACAGTGGACGAGCAGTACTTC	CASSGTGTVDEQYF
TRBV5-1	.	TRBJ2-5	many	TGCGCCAGCAGCCATGGACAACAAGAGACCCAGTACTTC	CASSHGQQETQYF
TRBV7-8	TRBD1	TRBJ1-5	many	TGTGCCAGCAGCTTACTAACAGGGGATCAGCCCCAGCATTTT	CASSLLTGDQPQHF
TRBV6-1	.	TRBJ2-3	many	TGTGCCAGCAGTTTGCCAGGCACAGATACGCAGTATTTT	CASSLPGTDTQYF
TRBV2	TRBD1	TRBJ2-2	few	TGTGCCAGCAGGGCCGGGACAGGGGAAATCGGGGAGCTGTTTTTT	CASRAGTGEIGELFF
TRBV11-1	.	TRBJ2-1	.	TGTGCCAGCAGCTTAATCCCACAGGGAGGGTTCAATGAGCAGTTCTTC	CASSLIPQGGFNEQFF
TRBV9	.	TRBJ1-1	many	TGTGCCAGCAGCGCCGGAGATTTGGGCACTGAAGCTTTCTTT	CASSAGDLGTEAFF
TRBV28	.	TRBJ1-1	.	TGTGCCAGCAGTGACCTGGGACACTGGAACACTGAAGCTTCCTTT	CASSDLGHWNTEASF
TRBV27	TRBD1	TRBJ2-5	many	TGTGCCAGCAGGTCAGGGGGCTTGAAGACCCAGTACTTC	CASRSGGLKTQYF
TRBV6-1	.	TRBJ1-1	many	TGTGCCAGCAACCGGAAGTGGGTGCCGAACACTGAAGCTTTCTTT	CASNRKWVPNTEAFF
TRBV24-1	TRBD2	TRBJ2-7	.	TGTGCCACCAGTGCCGGACTAGCGGGTAACGAGCAGTACTTC	CATSAGLAGNEQYF
TRBV20-1	.	TRBJ2-7	many	TGCAGTGCAAGGGACCTCCAAAGCTCCTACGAGCAGTACTTC	CSARDLQSSYEQYF
TRBV20-1	.	TRBJ2-2	.	TGCAGTGCGCCCAGCAGGGGGGAGGGGGTTGAGCTGTTTTTT	CSAPSRGEGVELFF
TRBV7-9	TRBD1	TRBJ1-2	many	TGTGCCAGCAGCCAGGTACCCGCGACAGGGGACGGCTACACCTTC	CASSQVPATGDGYTF
TRBV5-1	TRBD1	TRBJ2-7	.	TGCGCCAGCAGCTTGGCCGGGACAGGGACCTACGAGCAGTACTTC	CASSLAGTGTYEQYF
TRBV5-1	TRBD2	TRBJ2-7	.	TGCGCCAGCAGCGTGACTAGCGGGGGAACCTACGAGCAGTACTTC	CASSVTSGGTYEQYF